This T cell receptor beta chain was found in a study of beta chain features in type 1 diabetes. Study findings and constraints: Compared to healthy donors, patients appeared to have naive, central memory and Treg TCRB repertoires that were more alike. Although PCR might favor shorter templates, it would do so equally in patients and controls.

Germline V gene sequence: CDR1 GTSNPN, CDR2 SVGIG (reference sequence). V gave up 1 base and J gave up 7 bases, with 4 bases separating them. The CDR3 covers 10 residues. CD4+ naive, central memory, regulatory and stem cell-like memory subsets were isolated by sorting on CD45RO/CCR7/CD25/CD127/CD95/CD27. Reverse transcription of all isolated RNA meant that expressed TCRB transcripts were sequenced. Sequencing used immunoSEQ multiplex PCR; TCRdb keeps in-frame clones, though not all of them. The sample includes about 19,000 clones, around 50% of them seen just once. In regard to this clone: Its target is unknown.

The chain combines TRBV30 with TRBJ1-2; no firm D call. Sequencing used stem cell memory CD4+ T cells from blood. The receptor was isolated from a man aged 18 to 30 in good health. CDR3 loop: CAWSASGYTF. The CDR3 region has the DNA TGTGCCTGGAGTGCTAGTGGCTACACCTTC. Supplemented by reference TRBV30 and TRBJ1-2, the full variable domain reads SQTIHQWPATLVQPVGSPLSLECTVEGTSNPNLYWYRQAAGRGLQLLFYSVGIGQISSEVPQNLSASRPQDRQFILSSKKLLLSDSGFYLCAWSASGYTFGSGTRLTVV.